This T cell receptor (beta chain) was profiled in a study of control samples from healthy donors and cancer patients. TCRdb's table, derived via immunoSEQ multiplex PCR, lists solely in-frame clones and lacks some. This sample has about 120,000 clones, with more than 70% found just once. Source material: blood. This TCR derives from a man aged 35 to 55 in good health.

CDR3 loop: CASSQGNEKLFF. The CDR3 coding sequence is TGTGCCAGCAGCCAAGGGAATGAAAAACTGTTTTTT. The chain joins TRBV5-4 to TRBJ1-4; D uncertain. CDR3 length: 12 amino acids. The germline CDR1 and CDR2 sequences are SGHNT and YYREEE (reference sequence). V was shortened by 4 bases and J by 5 bases, with 6 bases between the two germline ends.